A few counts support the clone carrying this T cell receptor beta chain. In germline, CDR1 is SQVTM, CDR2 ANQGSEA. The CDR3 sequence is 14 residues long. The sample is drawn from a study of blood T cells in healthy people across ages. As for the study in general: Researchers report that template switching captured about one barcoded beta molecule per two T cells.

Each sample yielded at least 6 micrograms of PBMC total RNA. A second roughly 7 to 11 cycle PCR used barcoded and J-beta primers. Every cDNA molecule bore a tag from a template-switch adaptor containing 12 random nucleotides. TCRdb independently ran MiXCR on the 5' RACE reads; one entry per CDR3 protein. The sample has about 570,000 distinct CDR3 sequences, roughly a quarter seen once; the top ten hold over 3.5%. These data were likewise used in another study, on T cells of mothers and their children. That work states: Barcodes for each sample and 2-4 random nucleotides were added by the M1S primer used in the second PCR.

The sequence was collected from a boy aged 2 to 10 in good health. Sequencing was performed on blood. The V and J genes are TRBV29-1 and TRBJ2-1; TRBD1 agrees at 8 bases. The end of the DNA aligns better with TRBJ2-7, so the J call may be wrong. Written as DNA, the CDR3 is TGCAGCGCCGGCAAAACAGGGGGGTCCTACGAGCAGTACTTC. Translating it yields CSAGKTGGSYEQYF.